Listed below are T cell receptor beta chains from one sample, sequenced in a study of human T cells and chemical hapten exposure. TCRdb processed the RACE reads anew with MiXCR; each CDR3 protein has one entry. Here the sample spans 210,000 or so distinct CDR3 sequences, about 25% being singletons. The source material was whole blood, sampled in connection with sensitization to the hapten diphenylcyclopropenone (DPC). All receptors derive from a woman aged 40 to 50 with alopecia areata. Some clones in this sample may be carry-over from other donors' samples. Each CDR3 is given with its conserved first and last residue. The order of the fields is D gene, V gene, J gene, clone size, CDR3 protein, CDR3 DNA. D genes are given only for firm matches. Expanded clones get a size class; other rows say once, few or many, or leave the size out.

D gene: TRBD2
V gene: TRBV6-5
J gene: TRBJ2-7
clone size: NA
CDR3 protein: CASSYSAGGNYEQYF
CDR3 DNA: TGTGCCAGCAGTTACTCTGCGGGAGGGAACTACGAGCAGTACTTC

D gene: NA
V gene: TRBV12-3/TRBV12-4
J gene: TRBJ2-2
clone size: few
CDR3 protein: CASFITGELFF
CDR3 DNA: TGTGCCAGCTTTATCACCGGGGAGCTGTTTTTT

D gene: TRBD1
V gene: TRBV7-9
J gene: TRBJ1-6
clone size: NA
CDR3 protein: CASSLGQGVNSPLHF
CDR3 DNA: TGTGCCAGCAGCTTAGGACAGGGGGTTAATTCACCCCTCCACTTT

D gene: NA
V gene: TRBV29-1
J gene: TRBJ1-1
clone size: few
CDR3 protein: CSVVPGGTEAFF
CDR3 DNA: TGCAGCGTTGTACCGGGGGGGACTGAAGCTTTCTTT

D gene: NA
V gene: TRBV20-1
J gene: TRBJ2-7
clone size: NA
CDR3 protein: CSVIPVGSCEQYF
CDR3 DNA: TGCAGTGTGATCCCGGTGGGCTCCTGCGAGCAGTACTTC

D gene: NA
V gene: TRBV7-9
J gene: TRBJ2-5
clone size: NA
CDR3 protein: CASSSPDRGGQTQYF
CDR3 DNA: TGTGCCAGCAGCTCCCCAGACAGGGGAGGGCAGACCCAGTACTTC

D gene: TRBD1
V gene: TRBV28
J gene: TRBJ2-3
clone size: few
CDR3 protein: CASSTRLPGTGGADTQYF
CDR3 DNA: TGTGCCAGCAGCACGCGTCTGCCCGGGACAGGGGGCGCAGATACGCAGTATTTT

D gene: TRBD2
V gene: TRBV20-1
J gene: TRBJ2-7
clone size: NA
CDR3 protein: CSAVWASGSYEQYF
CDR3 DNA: TGCAGTGCCGTTTGGGCTAGCGGATCCTACGAGCAGTACTTC

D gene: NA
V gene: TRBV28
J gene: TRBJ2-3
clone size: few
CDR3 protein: CASSLWSSSTDTQYF
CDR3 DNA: TGTGCCAGCAGTCTATGGTCAAGTTCCACAGATACGCAGTATTTT

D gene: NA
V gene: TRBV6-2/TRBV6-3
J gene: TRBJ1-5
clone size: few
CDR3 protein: CASTHLPASRNQPQHF
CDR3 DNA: TGTGCCAGCACCCACCTCCCGGCGAGTCGGAATCAGCCCCAGCATTTT

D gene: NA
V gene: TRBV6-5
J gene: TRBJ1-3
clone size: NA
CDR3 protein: CASSYSSFPSGNTIYF
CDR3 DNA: TGTGCCAGCAGTTATTCGAGCTTTCCCTCTGGAAACACCATATATTTT

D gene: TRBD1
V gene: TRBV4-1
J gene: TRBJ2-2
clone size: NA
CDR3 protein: CASSYRGRDTGELFF
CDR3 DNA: TGCGCCAGCAGCTACAGGGGGCGCGACACCGGGGAGCTGTTTTTT

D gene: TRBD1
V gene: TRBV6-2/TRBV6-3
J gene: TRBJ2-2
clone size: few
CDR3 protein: CANKQGKDTGELFF
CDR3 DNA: TGTGCCAACAAACAGGGGAAAGATACCGGGGAGCTGTTTTTT

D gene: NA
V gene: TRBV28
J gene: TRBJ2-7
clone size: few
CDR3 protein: CASRNVAVSYEQYF
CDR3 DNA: TGTGCCAGCAGAAACGTAGCGGTCTCCTACGAGCAGTACTTC

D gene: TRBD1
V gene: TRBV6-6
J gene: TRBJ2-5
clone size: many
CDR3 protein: CASSSRTGQQTQYF
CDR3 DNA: TGTGCCAGCAGTTCGCGGACAGGGCAACAGACCCAGTACTTC

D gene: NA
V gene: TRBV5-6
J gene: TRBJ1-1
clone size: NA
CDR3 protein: CASSLTADNTEAFF
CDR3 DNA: TGTGCCAGCAGCTTGACCGCAGATAACACTGAAGCTTTCTTT

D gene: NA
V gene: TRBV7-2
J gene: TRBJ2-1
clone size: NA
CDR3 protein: CASSPEGQSYNEQFF
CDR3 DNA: TGTGCCAGCAGCCCGGAGGGCCAGTCCTACAATGAGCAGTTCTTC

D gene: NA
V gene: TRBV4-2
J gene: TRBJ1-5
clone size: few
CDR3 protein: CASSQDGQSNQPQHF
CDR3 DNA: TGTGCCAGCAGCCAAGACGGGCAAAGCAATCAGCCCCAGCATTTT

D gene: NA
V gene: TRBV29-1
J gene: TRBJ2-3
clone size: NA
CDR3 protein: CSVEDPRAGSLPDTQYF
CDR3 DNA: TGCAGCGTTGAAGATCCCAGAGCGGGTAGCCTCCCAGATACGCAGTATTTT

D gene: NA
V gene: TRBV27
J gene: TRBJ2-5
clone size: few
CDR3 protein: CASSLSGVDTQETQYF
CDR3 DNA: TGTGCCAGCAGTTTATCGGGGGTGGACACCCAAGAGACCCAGTACTTC

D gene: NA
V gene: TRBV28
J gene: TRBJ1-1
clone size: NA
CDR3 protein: CATDVLTAAFF
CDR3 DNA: TGTGCCACCGACGTCCTAACTGCGGCTTTCTTT

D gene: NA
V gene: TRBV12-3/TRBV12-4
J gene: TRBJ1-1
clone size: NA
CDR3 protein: CASTAQDTEAFF
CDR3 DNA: TGTGCCAGCACCGCCCAGGACACTGAAGCTTTCTTT

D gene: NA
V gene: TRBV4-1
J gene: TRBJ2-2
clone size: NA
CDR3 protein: CASSQLPTVYTGELFF
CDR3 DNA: TGCGCCAGCAGCCAACTCCCGACAGTTTATACCGGGGAGCTGTTTTTT

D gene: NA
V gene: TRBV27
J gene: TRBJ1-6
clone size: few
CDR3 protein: CASSYKGYSPLHF
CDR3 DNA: TGTGCCAGCAGTTATAAGGGTTATTCACCCCTCCACTTT